These 32 T cell receptor beta chains were all obtained from the same sample, sequenced in a study of beta chain features in type 1 diabetes. The authors reverse transcribed all of the isolated RNA, so sequencing captured expressed TCRB transcripts. TCRdb's copy holds only in-frame clones and misses some; the assay was immunoSEQ multiplex PCR. The table records roughly 450,000 clones, 11% to 15% of them present only once. Sequencing was performed on naive CD4+ T cells from blood. The source of these receptors is a man between 25 and 39 years old in good health.

This clone occurred many times. The rearrangement joins TRBV7-2 to TRBJ2-2; 7 bases align to TRBD1. The CDR3 runs 14 residues. In germline, CDR1 is SGHTA, CDR2 FQGNSA. V lost 6 bases and J lost 4; bases outside the gene matches: 5. In DNA form, the CDR3 reads TGTGCCAGCAGTCCGACAGGGAGCACCGGGGAGCTGTTTTTT. Protein sequence: CASSPTGSTGELFF.

This clone was seen only a few times. The V call is TRBV10-3, the J call TRBJ1-2; 8 positions match TRBD1. The CDR3 has 12 residues. The germline gives CDR1 ENHRY, CDR2 SYGVKD. Germline trimming cut 6 bases from V and 6 bases from J; bases unmatched to any gene: 3. The CDR3 DNA is TGTGCCATCAGCCCGACAGGGGATGGCTACACCTTC. It yields the protein CAISPTGDGYTF.

The CDR3 is CASSLASGFPPGLADNEQFF. CDR3 bases: TGTGCCAGCAGCTTAGCGTCTGGTTTCCCCCCGGGACTAGCGGACAATGAGCAGTTCTTC. The rearrangement uses TRBV7-2 and TRBJ2-1; 11 bases are shared with TRBD2. The CDR3 is 20 amino acids. With 0 bases clipped from V and 5 bases from J, the junction kept 15 bases outside the gene matches. In germline, CDR1 is SGHTA, CDR2 FQGNSA.

This chain joins TRBV11-2 and TRBJ2-7; D call uncertain. The V gene's germline CDR1 is SGHAT and CDR2 FQNNGV. The CDR3 is 14 amino acids. The V and J ends lost 1 base and 0 bases respectively, with 7 bases between them. CDR3 sequence reads: CASSLAGSSYEQYF. The DNA of the CDR3 is TGTGCCAGCAGCTTAGCAGGCAGCTCCTACGAGCAGTACTTC.

The V gene is TRBV5-1, the J gene TRBJ2-2; 8 bases fit TRBD1. The CDR3 has 17 amino acids. Trimming took 4 bases from V and 4 from J; bases not matched to a gene: 12. Germline-derived CDR1 and CDR2 are SGHRS and YFSETQ. The CDR3 loop is CASSPQTQGAGTGELFF. The CDR3 DNA is TGCGCCAGCAGCCCCCAAACTCAGGGGGCCGGCACCGGGGAGCTGTTTTTT.

CDR3 nucleotide sequence: TGTGCCAGCAGCCCGTCGGCAGTGGCATACGAGCAGTACGTC. This encodes CASSPSAVAYEQYV. The V and J genes are TRBV7-9 and TRBJ2-7; D is undetermined. Germline CDR1 and CDR2: SEHNR and FQNEAQ (reference sequence). There are 14 residues in the CDR3. Deletions cut 5 bases from V and 4 bases from J, with 15 bases between.

In this sample, this clone turned up a few times. The V and J genes are TRBV9 and TRBJ2-1, with TRBD2 identical over 7 bases. The ends lost 1 base at V and 3 bases at J; junction bases unmatched: 7. This CDR3 comprises 16 residues. Per the germline V gene, CDR1 is SGDLS and CDR2 is YYNGEE. The DNA of the CDR3 is TGTGCCAGCAGCGTATTTTGGGGAGGGGACTACAATGAGCAGTTCTTC. It yields the protein CASSVFWGGDYNEQFF.

V and J are TRBV30 and TRBJ1-2, with D maybe TRBD1 (6 bases). This CDR3 has 13 amino acids. V shed 5 bases and J shed 12 bases, with 22 bases lying between them. Germline CDR1 GTSNPN, CDR2 SVGIG (reference sequence). The CDR3 protein is CAWDSGTLGGHTF. DNA of the CDR3: TGTGCCTGGGATTCTGGGACACTTGGAGGCCACACCTTC.

This chain uses TRBV7-3 with TRBJ1-1; D is ambiguous. This CDR3 is built from 13 residues. The V gene lost 2 bases and the J gene lost 4 bases, with 8 bases spanning the gap. Germline lookup yields CDR1 SGHTA and CDR2 FQGTGA. The chain's CDR3 is CASSLGTVTEAFF. The CDR3 DNA follows: TGTGCCAGCAGCTTAGGAACAGTCACTGAAGCTTTCTTT. Supplemented by reference TRBV7-3 and TRBJ1-1, the full variable domain reads GAGVSQTPSNKVTEKGKYVELRCDPISGHTALYWYRQSLGQGPEFLIYFQGTGAADDSGLPNDRFFAVRPEGSVSTLKIQRTERGDSAVYLCASSLGTVTEAFFGQGTRLTVV.

This clone was found a few times. V is TRBV4-3 and J is TRBJ1-2; D unclear. The V end was cut by 1 base, the J end by 4 bases, with 16 bases between. The CDR3 has 16 residues. The V gene's germline CDR1 is LGHNA and CDR2 YSLEER. As DNA, the CDR3 is TGCGCCAGCAGCCAAGGTGTGTCGGGCCTCGGCTATGGCTACACCTTC. Translation gives CASSQGVSGLGYGYTF.

This clone was observed a few times. The rearrangement uses TRBV7-6 and TRBJ2-1; D not certain. The CDR3 totals 16 residues. The ends were cut back, 1 base at V and 0 bases at J, with 10 bases in the middle. CDR1 SGHVS and CDR2 FNYEAQ come from the germline V gene. The DNA of the CDR3 is TGTGCCAGCAGCTTAGGGATCGGCAGCTCCTACAATGAGCAGTTCTTC. It codes for CASSLGIGSSYNEQFF. The full variable domain, completed using reference TRBV7-6 and TRBJ2-1, is GAGVSQSPRYKVTKRGQDVALRCDPISGHVSLYWYRQALGQGPEFLTYFNYEAQQDKSGLPNDRFSAERPEGSISTLTIQRTEQRDSAMYRCASSLGIGSSYNEQFFGPGTRLTVL.

This chain connects TRBV7-9 to TRBJ2-2, with a weak D call TRBD2 (6 bases). V lost 0 bases and J 0 bases, leaving 11 bases between the germline ends. From germline, CDR1 is SEHNR and CDR2 FQNEAQ (reference sequence). The length of the CDR3 is 17 residues. For the CDR3, the DNA is TGTGCCAGCAGCTTAGCCACTAGCAGAACGAACACCGGGGAGCTGTTTTTT. This sequence encodes CASSLATSRTNTGELFF.

This clone was detected a few times. This chain joins TRBV10-3 and TRBJ2-3; D unclear. The germline CDR1 and CDR2 sequences are ENHRY and SYGVKD. The CDR3 is made up of 15 amino acids. Trimming stripped 2 bases from V and 5 bases from J, with 14 bases between. CDR3 nucleotide sequence: TGTGCCATCAGTGAGGTAGTTGCCCTGCAAGATACGCAGTATTTT. Protein: CAISEVVALQDTQYF.

The CDR3 reads CASSYWTGGDQTQYF. CDR3 in DNA: TGTGCCAGCAGTTACTGGACAGGGGGCGACCAGACCCAGTACTTC. The V and J genes are TRBV6-5 and TRBJ2-5, with 11 bases lining up with TRBD1. Germline lookup yields CDR1 MNHEY and CDR2 SVGAGI. The CDR3 consists of 15 residues. V gave up 1 base and J gave up 6 bases; unmatched junction bases: 4.

This chain joins TRBV9 and TRBJ2-5; D is ambiguous. The germline gives CDR1 SGDLS, CDR2 YYNGEE. Trimming left V 4 bases short and J 2 bases short, with 18 bases between. The CDR3 has 16 amino acids. This CDR3 is CASSTSPHRPQETQYF. CDR3 sequence (DNA): TGTGCCAGCAGCACCTCCCCCCATCGCCCACAAGAGACCCAGTACTTC.

This clone was found a few times. The rearrangement joins TRBV21-1 to TRBJ1-1. TRBV21-1 is a pseudogene. The CDR3 is made up of 12 amino acids. The CDR3 DNA is TGTGCCAGCAGCAAAGCGGAGACTGAAGCTTTCTTT. This sequence encodes CASSKAETEAFF.

This clone was counted only a few times. The chain links TRBV2 to TRBJ1-1; D is unclear. The CDR3 contains 12 residues. Looked up from germline, CDR1 is SNHLY and CDR2 is FYNNEI. Deletions cut 6 bases from V and 10 bases from J, with 15 bases between. The CDR3 loop is CASRLDQVGAFF. In nucleotides, the CDR3 is TGTGCCAGCAGGTTAGACCAAGTGGGAGCTTTCTTT.

This clone was recorded a few times. The chain combines TRBV19 with TRBJ2-1; D ambiguous. The germline V gene has CDR1 LNHDA and CDR2 SQIVND (reference sequence). V lost 3 bases and J 5 bases, leaving 11 bases between the germline ends. This CDR3 spans 14 amino acids. The CDR3 here is CASSIPIYNNEQFF. The CDR3 nucleotides are TGTGCCAGTAGTATCCCTATATACAACAATGAGCAGTTCTTC. Full variable domain (remainder filled in from reference TRBV19 and TRBJ2-1): DGGITQSPKYLFRKEGQNVTLSCEQNLNHDAMYWYRQDPGQGLRLIYYSQIVNDFQKGDIAEGYSVSREKKESFPLTVTSAQKNPTAFYLCASSIPIYNNEQFFGPGTRLTVL.

The CDR3 sequence: CASSLLLDLILEQFF. CDR3 sequence (DNA): TGTGCCAGCAGCTTACTGCTAGACTTAATTCTTGAGCAGTTCTTC. The chain has TRBV7-9 and TRBJ2-1; D uncertain. Germline CDR1 SEHNR, CDR2 FQNEAQ (reference sequence). This CDR3 comprises 15 residues. With 2 bases removed from V and 9 bases from J, the gap between germline ends came to 17 bases.

The CDR3, as DNA: TGCAGCGGCGGAGGACAGGGATCCTACGAGCAGTACTTC. Protein sequence: CSGGGQGSYEQYF. This rearrangement joins TRBV29-1 to TRBJ2-7; 8 bases fit TRBD1. Germline CDR1 is SQVTM and CDR2 is ANQGSEA. The CDR3 length is 13 residues. Trimming cost V 7 bases and J 1 base; bases outside gene matches: 6.

The chain has TRBV9 and TRBJ2-5; either TRBD1 or TRBD2 may supply D (5 bases each). Germline lookup yields CDR1 SGDLS and CDR2 YYNGEE. The V gene lost 4 bases and the J gene lost 3 bases, with 10 bases spanning the gap. The CDR3 has 13 residues. The CDR3 nucleotides read TGTGCCAGCAGCCCCGGGACCGAAGAGACCCAGTACTTC. Residues: CASSPGTEETQYF.

There are a few counts of this clone. The chain carries TRBV6-5 and TRBJ2-7, with D uncertain. Germline lookup yields CDR1 MNHEY and CDR2 SVGAGI. V lost 0 bases and J 3 bases, leaving 3 bases between the germline ends. CDR3 length: 12 amino acids. The CDR3 DNA is TGTGCCAGCAGTTACTCGCGCTACGAGCAGTACTTC. Translation gives CASSYSRYEQYF.

This clone showed up just once. The V call is TRBV15, the J call TRBJ1-2; D possibly corresponds to TRBD1 (5 bases). Germline V CDR1 and CDR2: LNHNV, YYDKDF (reference sequence). V lost 0 bases, J lost 1 base, and 12 bases lay in between. The CDR3 extends over 16 amino acids. The CDR3 DNA reads as TGTGCCACCAGCAGAGATCTAAGGGACGGTAACTATGGCTACACCTTC. Translated, it gives CATSRDLRDGNYGYTF.

The V gene is TRBV18, the J gene TRBJ2-3, with D perhaps TRBD2 (7 bases). This CDR3 has 16 amino acids. Between the trimmed V and J ends, which lost 1 base and 3 bases, there was a span of 14 bases. Germline CDR1 KGHSH, CDR2 LQKENI. The CDR3 is CASSPLGGRRTDTQYF. CDR3 coding DNA: TGTGCCAGCTCACCACTCGGGGGGCGCCGGACAGATACGCAGTATTTT.

The rearrangement links TRBV30 to TRBJ2-2; D gene uncertain. Deletions cut 2 bases from V and 7 bases from J, with 11 bases between. CDR3 length: 13 residues. Germline lookup yields CDR1 GTSNPN and CDR2 SVGIG (reference sequence). The CDR3 loop is CAWSLRIDGELFF. The CDR3 DNA follows: TGTGCCTGGAGTCTAAGGATAGACGGGGAGCTGTTTTTT.

The chain recombines TRBV11-2 with TRBJ2-7, with D unresolved. The V and J ends lost 0 bases and 0 bases respectively, with 0 bases between them. The CDR3 is 12 residues long. CDR1 SGHAT and CDR2 FQNNGV come from the germline V gene. CDR3 protein: CASSLDSYEQYF. CDR3 bases: TGTGCCAGCAGCTTAGACTCCTACGAGCAGTACTTC.

This rearrangement joins TRBV7-6 to TRBJ2-3; TRBD2 agrees at 11 bases. CDR3 length: 16 amino acids. CDR1 is SGHVS and CDR2 is FNYEAQ in the germline V gene. The V and J ends lost 0 bases and 9 bases, in that order; junction bases with no gene match: 8. CDR3 bases: TGTGCCAGCAGCTTAGCGGTGGCTAGCGGGGGGCTGACGCAGTATTTT. It translates to CASSLAVASGGLTQYF.

This clone has only a few counts. The chain is built from TRBV5-4 and TRBJ2-5; 8 positions agree with TRBD1. This CDR3 spans 14 amino acids. The V gene's germline CDR1 is SGHNT and CDR2 YYREEE (reference sequence). Germline trimming cut 4 bases from V and 4 bases from J; bases unmatched to any gene: 6. As DNA, the CDR3 is TGTGCCAGCAGCCCTGGACAGGGTGGAGAGACCCAGTACTTC. Encoded protein: CASSPGQGGETQYF.

The chain links TRBV18 to TRBJ2-7; 7 bases match TRBD1. The V gene end was trimmed by 2 bases and the J gene end by 5 bases; junction bases not matched to a gene: 6. The CDR3 length is 14 residues. The germline gives CDR1 KGHSH, CDR2 LQKENI. CDR3 DNA sequence: TGTGCCAGCTCACCAGGGGTCAGGGGGAACGAGCAGTACGTC. Amino acids: CASSPGVRGNEQYV.

This clone was detected only a few times. The rearrangement links TRBV9 to TRBJ2-2; D gene unclear. This CDR3 is built from 20 residues. Looked up from germline, CDR1 is SGDLS and CDR2 is YYNGEE. V dropped 0 bases and J dropped 2 bases, with 23 bases sitting between them. CDR3 DNA sequence: TGTGCCAGCAGCGTAGAGGCCAGTACGTCGGACGTTACTAACACCGGGGAGCTGTTTTTT. It yields the protein CASSVEASTSDVTNTGELFF. Looking up the rest from reference TRBV9 and TRBJ2-2 gives the full variable domain: DSGVTQTPKHLITATGQRVTLRCSPRSGDLSVYWYQQSLDQGLQFLIQYYNGEERAKGNILERFSAQQFPDLHSELNLSSLELGDSALYFCASSVEASTSDVTNTGELFFGEGSRLTVL.

The chain joins TRBV9 to TRBJ1-2; no reliable D call. CDR1 and CDR2 from the germline V gene are SGDLS and YYNGEE. Trimming pared 0 bases from V and 4 bases from J, leaving 13 bases between. The CDR3 sequence is 15 residues long. CDR3 region: CASSVGTARSYGYTF. The CDR3 bases are TGTGCCAGCAGCGTAGGGACGGCCAGGAGCTATGGCTACACCTTC.

The chain has TRBV5-1 and TRBJ1-1; D is unresolved. Germline V lookup: CDR1 SGHRS, CDR2 YFSETQ. CDR3 length: 16 amino acids. The germline V and J ends were trimmed by 2 bases and 6 bases, with 20 bases remaining between them. CDR3 protein: CASSFQSDVVHAEAFF. In DNA form, the CDR3 reads TGCGCCAGCAGCTTTCAATCAGACGTGGTTCATGCTGAAGCTTTCTTT.